This T cell receptor beta chain is drawn from a study of T cell repertoires in ileal Crohn's disease (dated 2019 in TCRdb). Turning to the overall study: The median duration of disease was around 7.3 years, and at the time of surgery around 32% of patients were active smokers. A Rutgeerts score above i0 was used to define endoscopic postoperative recurrence. The study was conducted in parallel with a multicentre cohort that was designed to identify predictors of early endoscopic recurrence following ileocolonic resection. Every patient underwent surgery because of a complication, which was stricturing disease in roughly 60% and penetrating disease in 39%. For commercial TCRB immunosequencing, approximately 460 nanograms of biopsy DNA were submitted for each sample. A total of roughly 170 mucosal samples from around 50 patients were sequenced, with samples obtained at several locations on the surgical specimen and at postoperative endoscopy. TCR repertoire analysis was performed in roughly 50 Crohn's disease patients drawn from a prospective multicentre cohort. About half of the patients received postoperative therapy: 11 received thiopurines and about 19 received anti-TNF agents. M0 samples consisted of biopsies taken from the inflamed part of the ileum in the surgical resection specimen. The paper as a whole reports these results and caveats: A significantly higher proportion of clonal expansions was observed in active smokers at surgery than in non-smokers (roughly 24% vs 19%, p=0.02). Only a subgroup of patients, of unstated size, had their mucosal CD4 and CD8 T cells sorted and sequenced. Sorted CD8 T cells carried more high-frequency clones than CD4 T cells, suggesting mucosal expansions were mainly CD8. Endoscopic recurrence was linked to a higher percentage of high-frequency clones at surgery, and recurrence occurred in every patient whose clonality exceeded 26.8% (18/57).

The germline V gene supplies CDR1 LGHNA and CDR2 YSLEER. From its cysteine to its phenylalanine, the CDR3 spans 13 amino acids. Only CDR3 DNA remains: 39 bases, in frame from the first base. V sheds 0 bases and J sheds 9 bases, leaving 9 bases between their ends. Receptors were amplified or captured by the immunoSEQ multiplex PCR assay. A two-step, amplification bias-controlled multiplex PCR was used by Adaptive Biotechnology to amplify CDR3 regions from genomic DNA. Primers for every V and J gene segment were used in the first PCR, and barcodes and Illumina adapters were added in the second PCR. CDR3 libraries were sequenced on an Illumina instrument. The authors' pipeline ran thus. The analysis drew on both the pipelines supplied by the vendor and custom analysis of the raw data in R/Bioconductor running R version 3.3.0. Clonality, which ranges from 0 to 1, was calculated as the inverse of the normalised Shannon entropy across all productive clones. High-frequency clones were defined as the share of the repertoire taken up by the top 100 clones, keeping only clones that passed a 95% confidence test. Repertoire diversity was measured with the Simpson index, and overlap between samples was measured with the Morisita-Horn index. What TCRdb holds here is the immuneACCESS table cut down to in-frame rearrangements. Part of the clones is not present; checked against another copy, under half of the missing clones reflect an unresolved V gene, and the others are unexplained. D and trimming were read from the DNA, whereas the V and J calls and clone size are those reported in that table. The sample has 2,500 to 3,500 clones on record, around 79% of them singletons. Together, the top ten hold approximately 7.1% of the sample.

The time point label for this specimen denotes: inflamed ileum from the surgical specimen. Adults with ileal or ileocolonic Crohn's disease and an indication for ileocolonic resection were eligible for inclusion. Whole ileal mucosal biopsies were stored frozen at -80°C before DNA extraction. Genomic DNA was extracted from frozen whole biopsies using a TRizol-based method and was quantified with a NanoDrop 2000 spectrophotometer. In regard to this clone: Its binding antigen is unknown. No much larger clone is present one base from it, and per-base qualities are unavailable. Other nucleotide sequences from this sample produce the same CDR3.

The clonotype originates from an adult with Crohn's disease. Sequencing was carried out using ileal tissue. The chain was built from TRBV4-3 and TRBJ2-1; the D gene cannot be resolved reliably. The nucleotides read TGCGCCAGCAGCCAAGATAGGGTTAGTGAGCAGTTCTTC. It is translated as CASSQDRVSEQFF.